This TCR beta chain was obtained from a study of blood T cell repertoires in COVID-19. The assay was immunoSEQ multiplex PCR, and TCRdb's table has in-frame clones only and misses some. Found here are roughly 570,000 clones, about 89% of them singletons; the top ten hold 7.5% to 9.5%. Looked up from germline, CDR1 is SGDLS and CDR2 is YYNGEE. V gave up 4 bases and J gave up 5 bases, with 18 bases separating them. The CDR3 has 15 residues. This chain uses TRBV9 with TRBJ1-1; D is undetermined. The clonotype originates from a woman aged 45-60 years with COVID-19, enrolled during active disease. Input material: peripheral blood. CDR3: CASSFPAEGSTEAFF. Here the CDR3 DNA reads TGTGCCAGCAGCTTTCCCGCGGAGGGAAGTACTGAAGCTTTCTTT.